One and the same sample provided the 8 T cell receptor beta chains below, sequenced in a study of cytomegalovirus exposure and HLA in healthy donors. PCR used 60 Vbeta primers and 13 Jbeta primers. Assay: immunoSEQ multiplex PCR; the TCRdb copy retains only in-frame clones and omits some. In the table there are roughly 38,000 clones, approximately 76% of which are singletons. Sequenced input: PBMCs. The receptor set was obtained from a woman in her twenties or thirties in good health and CMV-seropositive.

The chain has TRBV5-1 and TRBJ2-5; D remains unclear. Trimming removed 0 bases from V and 1 base from J, with 7 bases in between. The germline gives CDR1 SGHRS, CDR2 YFSETQ. This CDR3 is built from 14 residues. The CDR3 spells CASSLGRSQETQYF. The CDR3 DNA follows: TGCGCCAGCAGCTTGGGCAGGTCCCAAGAGACCCAGTACTTC.

The chain links TRBV11-3 to TRBJ2-3; 8 bases line up with TRBD2. The CDR3 spans 14 residues. Germline loops: CDR1 SGHNT, CDR2 YENEEA. V was clipped by 5 bases and J by 6 bases; unmatched bases: 7. The CDR3 DNA reads TGTGCCAGCAGCCCCGGACTAGCTACGGATACGCAGTATTTT. Amino acids: CASSPGLATDTQYF. Using reference TRBV11-3 and TRBJ2-3 for the parts outside the CDR3, the full variable domain is EAGVVQSPRYKIIEKKQPVAFWCNPISGHNTLYWYLQNLGQGPELLIRYENEEAVDDSQLPKDRFSAERLKGVDSTLKIQPAELGDSAVYLCASSPGLATDTQYFGPGTRLTVL.

V usage is TRBV7-9 and J usage is TRBJ1-2, with D perhaps TRBD1 (5 bases). Germline CDR1 SEHNR, CDR2 FQNEAQ (reference sequence). The CDR3 is 15 residues long. The germline V and J ends were trimmed by 5 bases and 4 bases, with 17 bases remaining between them. CDR3 protein: CASSRGGAKPYGYTF. The CDR3 region has the DNA TGTGCCAGCAGCAGGGGCGGGGCCAAACCCTATGGCTACACCTTC.

The rearrangement uses TRBV4-2 and TRBJ2-7, with unresolved D. V was pared by 0 bases and J by 2 bases, with 14 bases between. Germline CDR1 and CDR2: LGHNA and YNFKEQ. There are 16 residues in the CDR3. This CDR3 is CASSQDSAGTAYEQYF. CDR3 DNA: TGTGCCAGCAGCCAAGATTCGGCAGGTACCGCCTACGAGCAGTACTTC.

V usage is TRBV18 and J usage is TRBJ2-3; 7 positions match TRBD2. Germline CDR1 KGHSH, CDR2 LQKENI. After removal of 4 bases from V and 4 bases from J, the junction contained 2 bases not matched to a gene. The CDR3 is 13 residues long. CDR3 in amino acids: CASSLGLADTQYF. Written as DNA, the CDR3 is TGTGCCAGCTCACTCGGACTAGCAGATACGCAGTATTTT.

The chain carries TRBV5-1 and TRBJ2-7; 8 nucleotides match TRBD1. V was clipped by 0 bases and J by 3 bases; unmatched bases: 8. CDR3 length equals 16 residues. Germline V CDR1 and CDR2: SGHRS, YFSETQ. Written as DNA, the CDR3 is TGCGCCAGCAGCTTGGAGGTCCTAGGGACAGGCTACGAGCAGTACTTC. Amino acid sequence: CASSLEVLGTGYEQYF.

The V gene is TRBV2, the J gene TRBJ2-7; TRBD2 matches at 10 bases. The CDR3 spans 15 residues. Germline CDR1 is SNHLY and CDR2 is FYNNEI. Trimming at V came to 4 bases and at J to 5 bases, leaving 8 bases not matched to a gene. The CDR3 loop reads CASSAEREGKDEQYF. In nucleotides, the CDR3 is TGTGCCAGCAGTGCCGAGCGGGAGGGGAAGGACGAGCAGTACTTC.

This sequence joins TRBV28 and TRBJ2-2; TRBD1 agrees at 7 bases. This CDR3 comprises 15 residues. Germline CDR1 and CDR2: MDHEN and SYDVKM. The V and J ends lost 2 bases and 4 bases, in that order; junction bases with no gene match: 4. CDR3 loop: CASSLNRGGTGELFF. The DNA of the CDR3 is TGTGCCAGCAGTTTAAACAGGGGCGGCACCGGGGAGCTGTTTTTT.